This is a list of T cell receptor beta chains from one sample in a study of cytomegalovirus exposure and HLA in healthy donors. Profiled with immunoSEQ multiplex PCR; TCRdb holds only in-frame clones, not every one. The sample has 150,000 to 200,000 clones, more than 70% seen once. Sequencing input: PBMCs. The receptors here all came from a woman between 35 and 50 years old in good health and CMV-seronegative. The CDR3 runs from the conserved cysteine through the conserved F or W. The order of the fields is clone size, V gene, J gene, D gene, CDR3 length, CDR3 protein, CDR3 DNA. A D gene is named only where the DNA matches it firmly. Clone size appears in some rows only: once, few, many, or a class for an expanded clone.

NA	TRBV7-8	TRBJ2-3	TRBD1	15	CASSPGQLSTDTQYF	TGTGCCAGCAGCCCGGGACAGCTAAGCACAGATACGCAGTATTTT
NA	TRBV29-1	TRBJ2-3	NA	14	CSVELVSSADTQYF	TGCAGCGTTGAGTTGGTGTCGAGCGCAGATACGCAGTATTTT
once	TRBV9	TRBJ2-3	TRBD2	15	CASSLTGWGGDTQYF	TGTGCCAGCAGCCTAACCGGGTGGGGGGGAGATACGCAGTATTTT
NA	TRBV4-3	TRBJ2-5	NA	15	CASSQGYLTGETQYF	TGCGCCAGCAGCCAGGGGTATTTGACAGGAGAGACCCAGTACTTC
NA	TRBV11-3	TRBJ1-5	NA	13	CASSPGGNQPQHF	TGTGCCAGCAGCCCCGGGGGGAATCAGCCCCAGCATTTT
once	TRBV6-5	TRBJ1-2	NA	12	CASSYGNYGYTF	TGTGCCAGCAGTTACGGCAACTATGGCTACACCTTC
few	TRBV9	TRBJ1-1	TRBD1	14	CASSTGQGGTEAFF	TGTGCCAGCAGCACTGGACAGGGTGGCACTGAAGCTTTCTTT
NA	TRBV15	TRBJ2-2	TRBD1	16	CATSSSGTANTGELFF	TGTGCCACCAGCAGTTCCGGGACAGCGAACACCGGGGAGCTGTTTTTT
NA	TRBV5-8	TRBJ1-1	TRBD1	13	CASSSDRDSHAFF	TGTGCCAGCAGTTCTGACAGGGATAGTCATGCTTTCTTT
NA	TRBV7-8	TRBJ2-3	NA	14	CASSSGARSDTQYF	TGTGCCAGCAGCTCAGGGGCCCGATCAGATACGCAGTATTTT
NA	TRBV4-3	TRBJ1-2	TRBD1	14	CASSQIEGARGYTF	TGCGCCAGCAGCCAGATTGAGGGGGCGCGGGGCTACACCTTC
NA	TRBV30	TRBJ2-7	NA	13	CAWSGGKPGEQYF	TGTGCCTGGAGTGGAGGGAAGCCAGGCGAGCAGTACTTC
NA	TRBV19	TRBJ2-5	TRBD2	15	CASSPGGSYQETQYF	TGTGCCAGTAGTCCGGGCGGGAGTTACCAAGAGACCCAGTACTTC
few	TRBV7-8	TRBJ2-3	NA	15	CASSGGQLFTDTQYF	TGTGCCAGCAGCGGTGGACAGCTCTTCACAGATACGCAGTATTTT
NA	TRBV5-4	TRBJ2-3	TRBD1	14	CASSVQGAVDTQYF	TGTGCCAGCAGCGTGCAGGGGGCTGTAGATACGCAGTATTTT
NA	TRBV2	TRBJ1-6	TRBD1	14	CASNPGTGNSPLHF	TGTGCCAGCAACCCAGGGACAGGGAATTCACCCCTCCACTTT
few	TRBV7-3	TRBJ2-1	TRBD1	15	CASSEGDRVLYEQFF	TGTGCCAGCAGTGAAGGCGACAGGGTGTTATATGAGCAGTTCTTC
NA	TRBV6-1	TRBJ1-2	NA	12	CASSERNYGYTF	TGTGCCAGCAGTGAACGGAACTATGGCTACACCTTC
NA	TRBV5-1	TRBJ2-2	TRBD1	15	CASRNTGVEAGELFF	TGCGCCAGCAGGAATACAGGGGTCGAGGCCGGGGAGCTGTTTTTT
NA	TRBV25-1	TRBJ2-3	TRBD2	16	CASGGPGGRGADTQYF	TGTGCCAGCGGGGGCCCTGGCGGGAGGGGGGCAGATACGCAGTATTTT
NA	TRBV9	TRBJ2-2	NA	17	CASSVTPAQMNTGELFF	TGTGCCAGCAGCGTGACCCCAGCACAGATGAACACCGGGGAGCTGTTTTTT
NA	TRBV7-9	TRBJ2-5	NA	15	CASSLVSSGWETQYF	TGTGCCAGCAGCTTAGTTAGTAGCGGCTGGGAGACCCAGTACTTC
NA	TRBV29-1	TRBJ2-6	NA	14	CSVDGESGANVLTF	TGCAGCGTTGACGGGGAGTCTGGGGCCAACGTCCTGACTTTC